These 3 T cell receptor beta chains were sequenced from one sample in a study of post-analysis software for immune sequencing data. General study results and limits: Four or five TRBV segments were significantly more frequent in patients than in controls. TRBV5-6, TRBV5-1 and TRBV20-1 were among these segments.

Researchers reported that TCR beta cDNA libraries carried unique molecular identifiers. TCRdb analysed the PCR reads with MiXCR anew, one entry per CDR3 protein. The sample has approximately 730,000 distinct CDR3 sequences, 30% seen once. No antigen has been identified for these receptors. The sample consisted of blood. These receptors came from a girl aged 5-17 years with multiple sclerosis.

The chain is built from TRBV6-5 and TRBJ2-5, with D perhaps TRBD2 (5 bases). CDR1 is MNHEY and CDR2 is SVGAGI in the germline V gene. The CDR3 has 14 residues. Trimming cost V 6 bases and J 5 bases, with 16 bases left between them. The CDR3 loop is CASSQFRGRETQYF. The CDR3 DNA follows: TGTGCCAGCAGCCAGTTCCGGGGTCGGGAGACCCAGTACTTC.

V is TRBV28 and J is TRBJ2-7; 7 bases match TRBD1. This CDR3 is 17 amino acids long. CDR1 is MDHEN, CDR2 SYDVKM, per germline. The J segment lost 0 bases and the V segment lost 4 bases, leaving 12 bases of the junction unmatched. CDR3 nucleotide sequence: TGTGCCAGCAGTTCCCCCCGGCGGACAGGCCTCTCCTACGAGCAGTACTTC. It specifies CASSSPRRTGLSYEQYF.

This chain uses TRBV12-3 or TRBV12-4 with TRBJ2-1; 7 bases agree with TRBD2. V shed 2 bases and J 0 bases; nucleotides not matched to a gene: 4. The CDR3 totals 16 residues. The CDR3 region is CASSLRASGSYNEQFF. For the CDR3, the DNA is TGTGCCAGCAGTTTAAGGGCTAGCGGCTCCTACAATGAGCAGTTCTTC.